One and the same sample provided the 8 T cell receptor beta chains below, sequenced in a study of cytomegalovirus exposure and HLA in healthy donors. Vbeta (60) and Jbeta (13) primers were used in the PCR. Sequenced by immunoSEQ multiplex PCR; TCRdb stores in-frame clones only, minus some. The sample lists about 140,000 clones, 65% to 80% seen once, with approximately 3.4% in the top ten. The sample comprised PBMCs. The receptors were sampled from a man aged 35-49 years in good health and CMV-seronegative.

The chain links TRBV19 to TRBJ1-4, with D possibly TRBD1 on 5 matching bases. Germline loops: CDR1 LNHDA, CDR2 SQIVND (reference sequence). The germline V and J ends were trimmed by 10 bases and 0 bases, with 15 bases remaining between them. CDR3 length: 15 residues. The CDR3 loop reads CATLPGGATNEKLFF. CDR3 DNA sequence: TGTGCCACCCTCCCCGGGGGAGCAACTAATGAAAAACTGTTTTTT.

V is TRBV30 and J is TRBJ2-1, with D maybe TRBD1 (5 bases). This CDR3 has 11 amino acids. Trimming cost V 7 bases and J 12 bases, with 16 bases left between them. CDR1 GTSNPN and CDR2 SVGIG come from the germline V gene (reference sequence). CDR3 protein: CASPHGAGQFF. CDR3 coding DNA: TGTGCCTCACCTCATGGGGCCGGGCAGTTCTTC.

The gene calls are TRBV14 and TRBJ1-2; D is unresolved. The CDR3 has 13 amino acids. Deletions cut 0 bases from V and 1 base from J, with 3 bases between. Germline lookup yields CDR1 SGHDN and CDR2 FVKESK. CDR3 DNA: TGTGCCAGCAGCCAAGACATTAACTATGGCTACACCTTC. Protein product: CASSQDINYGYTF.

The CDR3 loop reads CASSEVGRGGQETQYF. CDR3 coding DNA: TGTGCCAGCAGTGAGGTAGGGCGGGGGGGACAAGAGACCCAGTACTTC. This rearrangement joins TRBV25-1 to TRBJ2-5, with 9 bases that match TRBD2. The CDR3 runs 16 residues. Trimming cost V 3 bases and J 2 bases; bases outside gene matches: 7. Germline CDR1 is MGHDK and CDR2 is SYGVNS.

This clone was counted between two and nine times. The chain has TRBV6-5 and TRBJ1-2; D is perhaps TRBD1 (6 bases). Germline-derived CDR1 and CDR2 are MNHEY and SVGAGI. The germline V and J ends were trimmed by 5 bases and 2 bases, with 12 bases remaining between them. The CDR3 is 14 residues long. This CDR3 is CASSKPTGNYGYTF. Written as DNA, the CDR3 is TGTGCCAGCAGTAAGCCCACAGGGAACTATGGCTACACCTTC.

This clone was seen a single time. The genes are TRBV7-6 and TRBJ2-7; 9 positions agree with TRBD1. The CDR3 sequence is 14 residues long. The germline V gene encodes CDR1 SGHVS and CDR2 FNYEAQ. V lost 3 bases, J lost 4 bases, and 4 bases stayed unmatched. CDR3: CASSFGTGFYEQYF. For the CDR3, the DNA is TGTGCCAGCAGCTTCGGGACAGGGTTTTACGAGCAGTACTTC.

V usage is TRBV5-1 and J usage is TRBJ2-7, with TRBD1 matching over 11 bases. Per the germline V gene, CDR1 is SGHRS and CDR2 is YFSETQ. Losses at the gene ends were 3 bases for V and 2 bases for J; bases not matched to a gene: 7. The CDR3 runs 16 residues. The CDR3 region has the DNA TGCGCCAGCAGCTCCCCGGACAGGGGGCACACCTACGAGCAGTACTTC. Translation: CASSSPDRGHTYEQYF.

The chain carries TRBV5-6 and TRBJ1-4; 8 bases map to TRBD1. Germline assignment: CDR1 SGHDT and CDR2 YYEEEE. The CDR3 is 14 amino acids. V was clipped by 5 bases and J by 4 bases; unmatched bases: 4. The CDR3 loop reads CASRGTGSNEKLFF. In DNA form, the CDR3 reads TGTGCCAGCAGGGGGACAGGCAGTAATGAAAAACTGTTTTTT.